The 2 T cell receptor beta chains given below trace back to one sample, sequenced in a study of OX40 agonist ivuxolimab in advanced cancers. TCRdb keeps only in-frame clones here, not all; method: immunoSEQ multiplex PCR. The sample yields approximately 89,000 clones, roughly nine tenths seen once. Sequenced material: CD4+ or CD8+ T cells sorted from blood, taken in a trial of the OX40 agonist ivuxolimab. The receptor set was obtained from an adult with an advanced solid tumor such as melanoma, head and neck, liver or kidney cancer.

The chain recombines TRBV6-6 with TRBJ2-7; TRBD1 matches at 7 bases. Germline V gene data show CDR1 as MNHNY and CDR2 as SVGAGI (reference sequence). The V gene end was trimmed by 6 bases and the J gene end by 1 base; junction bases not matched to a gene: 6. The CDR3 loop spans 14 amino acids. CDR3 amino acids: CASSRSTGSYEQYF. The CDR3 bases are TGTGCCAGCAGCCGATCGACAGGGTCCTACGAGCAGTACTTC.

This clone occurred a few times. Other DNA sequences in the sample encode the same CDR3. V and J are TRBV15 and TRBJ1-5, with a possible D match to TRBD1 (5 bases). This CDR3 has 13 amino acids. The V gene lost 0 bases and the J gene lost 6 bases, with 6 bases spanning the gap. Germline CDR1 reads LNHNV; CDR2 reads YYDKDF (reference sequence). The CDR3 DNA sequence: TGTGCCACCAGCAGAGAGGGGGTTCAGCCCCAGCATTTT. It codes for CATSREGVQPQHF.